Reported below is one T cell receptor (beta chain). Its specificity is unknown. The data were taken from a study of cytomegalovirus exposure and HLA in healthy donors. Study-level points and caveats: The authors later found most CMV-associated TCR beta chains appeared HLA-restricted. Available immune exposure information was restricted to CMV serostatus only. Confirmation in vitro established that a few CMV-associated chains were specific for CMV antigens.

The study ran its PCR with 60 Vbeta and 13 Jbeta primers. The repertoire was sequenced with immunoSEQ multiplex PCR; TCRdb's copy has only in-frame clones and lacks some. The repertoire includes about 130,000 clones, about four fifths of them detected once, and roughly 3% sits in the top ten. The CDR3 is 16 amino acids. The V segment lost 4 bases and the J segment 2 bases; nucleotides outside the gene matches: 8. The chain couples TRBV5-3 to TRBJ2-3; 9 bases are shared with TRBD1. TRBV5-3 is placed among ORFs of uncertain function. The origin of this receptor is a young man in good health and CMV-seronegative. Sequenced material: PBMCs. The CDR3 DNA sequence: TGTGCCAGAAGCAGACAGGGGGATAAGTCCACAGATACGCAGTATTTT. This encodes CARSRQGDKSTDTQYF.